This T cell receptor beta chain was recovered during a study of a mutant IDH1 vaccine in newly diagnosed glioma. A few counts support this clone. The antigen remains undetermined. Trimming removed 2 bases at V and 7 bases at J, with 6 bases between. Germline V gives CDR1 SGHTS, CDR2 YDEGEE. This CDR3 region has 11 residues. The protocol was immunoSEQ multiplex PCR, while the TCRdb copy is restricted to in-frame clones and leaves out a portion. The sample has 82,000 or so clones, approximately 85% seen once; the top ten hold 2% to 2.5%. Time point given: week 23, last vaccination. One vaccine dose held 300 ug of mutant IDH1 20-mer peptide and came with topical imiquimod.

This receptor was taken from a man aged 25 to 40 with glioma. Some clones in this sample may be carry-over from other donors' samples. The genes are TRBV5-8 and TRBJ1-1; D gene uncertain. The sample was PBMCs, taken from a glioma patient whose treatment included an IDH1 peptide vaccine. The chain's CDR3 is CASSLSDEAFF. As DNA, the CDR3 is TGTGCCAGCAGCTTATCCGATGAAGCTTTCTTT.